This T cell receptor beta chain was recovered during a study of cytomegalovirus exposure and HLA in healthy donors. Study information: Earlier, about 180 million T cells were analyzed, and about 120 million unique TCR beta sequences were found among them.

PCR used 60 Vbeta primers and 13 Jbeta primers. Here immunoSEQ multiplex PCR was the method, and the copy in TCRdb shows in-frame clones only, minus some. Altogether some 160,000 clones are present, less than 85% being singletons, with the ten largest covering around 6%. Germline V CDR1 and CDR2: SNHLY, FYNNEI. Trimming stripped 8 bases from V and 3 bases from J, with 13 bases between. The CDR3 is 13 residues long. The V call is TRBV2, the J call TRBJ1-1; D unresolved. The sequence was collected from a man aged 35-49 years in good health and CMV-seronegative. The sample taken for sequencing was PBMCs. CDR3 DNA: TGTGCCAGCGACTCGGCCCTCGACACTGAAGCTTTCTTT. This sequence encodes CASDSALDTEAFF. Full variable domain (rest looked up from reference TRBV2 and TRBJ1-1): EPEVTQTPSHQVTQMGQEVILRCVPISNHLYFYWYRQILGQKVEFLVSFYNNEISEKSEIFDDQFSVERPDGSNFTLKIRSTKLEDSAMYFCASDSALDTEAFFGQGTRLTVV.